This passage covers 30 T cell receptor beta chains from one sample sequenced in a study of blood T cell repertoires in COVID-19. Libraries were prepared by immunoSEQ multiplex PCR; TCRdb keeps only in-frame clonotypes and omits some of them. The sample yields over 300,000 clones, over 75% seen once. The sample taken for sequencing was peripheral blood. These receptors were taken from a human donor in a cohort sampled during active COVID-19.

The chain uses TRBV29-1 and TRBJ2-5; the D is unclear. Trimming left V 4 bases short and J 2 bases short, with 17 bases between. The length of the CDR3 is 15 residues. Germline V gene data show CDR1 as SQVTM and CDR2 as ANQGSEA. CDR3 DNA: TGCAGCGTTGTCCCTTCTAGAGGTGGGCAAGAGACCCAGTACTTC. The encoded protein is CSVVPSRGGQETQYF.

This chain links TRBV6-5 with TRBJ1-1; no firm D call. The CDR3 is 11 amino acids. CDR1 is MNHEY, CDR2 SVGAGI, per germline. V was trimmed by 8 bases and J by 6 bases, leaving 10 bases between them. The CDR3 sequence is CASGSMAEAFF. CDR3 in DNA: TGTGCCAGCGGGAGTATGGCTGAAGCTTTCTTT.

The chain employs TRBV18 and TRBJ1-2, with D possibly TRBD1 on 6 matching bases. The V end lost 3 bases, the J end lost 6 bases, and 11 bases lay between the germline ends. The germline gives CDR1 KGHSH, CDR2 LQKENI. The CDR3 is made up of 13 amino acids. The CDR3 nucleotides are TGTGCCAGCTCACCCGGACAGTTTAATGGCTACACCTTC. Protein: CASSPGQFNGYTF.

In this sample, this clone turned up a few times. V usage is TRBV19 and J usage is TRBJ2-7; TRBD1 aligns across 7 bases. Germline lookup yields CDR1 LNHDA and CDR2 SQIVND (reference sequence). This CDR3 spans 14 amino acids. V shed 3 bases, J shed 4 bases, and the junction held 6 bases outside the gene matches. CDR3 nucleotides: TGTGCCAGTAGTATCGGGGACAGAGAATACGAGCAGTACTTC. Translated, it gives CASSIGDREYEQYF.

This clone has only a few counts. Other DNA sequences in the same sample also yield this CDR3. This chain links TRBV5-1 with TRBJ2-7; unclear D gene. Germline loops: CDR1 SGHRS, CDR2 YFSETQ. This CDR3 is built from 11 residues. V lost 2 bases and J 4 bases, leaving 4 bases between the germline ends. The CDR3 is CASSFGYEQYF. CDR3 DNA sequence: TGCGCCAGCAGCTTCGGTTACGAGCAGTACTTC.

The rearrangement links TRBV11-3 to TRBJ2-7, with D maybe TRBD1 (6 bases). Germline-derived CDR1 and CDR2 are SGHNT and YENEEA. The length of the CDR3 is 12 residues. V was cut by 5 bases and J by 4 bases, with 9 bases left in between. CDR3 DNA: TGTGCCAGCAGCGAACAGGGTTACGAGCAGTACTTC. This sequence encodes CASSEQGYEQYF.

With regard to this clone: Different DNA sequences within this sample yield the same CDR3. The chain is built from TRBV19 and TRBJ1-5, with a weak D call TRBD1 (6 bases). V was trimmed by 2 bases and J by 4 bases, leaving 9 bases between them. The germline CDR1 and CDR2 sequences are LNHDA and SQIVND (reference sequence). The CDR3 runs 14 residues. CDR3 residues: CASSIRTVNQPQHF. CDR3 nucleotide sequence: TGTGCCAGTAGTATAAGGACAGTAAATCAGCCCCAGCATTTT.

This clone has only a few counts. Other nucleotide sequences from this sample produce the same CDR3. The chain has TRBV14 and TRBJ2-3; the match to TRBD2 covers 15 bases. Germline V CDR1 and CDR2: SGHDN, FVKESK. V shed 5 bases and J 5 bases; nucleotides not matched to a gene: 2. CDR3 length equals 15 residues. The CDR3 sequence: CASSWGLAGGDTQYF. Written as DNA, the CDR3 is TGTGCCAGCAGCTGGGGACTAGCGGGGGGAGATACGCAGTATTTT.

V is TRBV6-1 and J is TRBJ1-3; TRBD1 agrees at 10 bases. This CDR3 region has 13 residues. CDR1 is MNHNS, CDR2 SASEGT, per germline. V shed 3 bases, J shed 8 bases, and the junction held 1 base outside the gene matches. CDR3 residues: CASSEDRGDTIYF. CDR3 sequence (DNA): TGTGCCAGCAGTGAGGACAGGGGGGACACCATATATTTT.

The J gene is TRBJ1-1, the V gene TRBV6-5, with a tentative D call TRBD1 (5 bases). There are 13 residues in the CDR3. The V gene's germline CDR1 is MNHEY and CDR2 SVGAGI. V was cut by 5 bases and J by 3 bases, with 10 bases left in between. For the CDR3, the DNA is TGTGCCAGCAGTCCTATGACAGACACTGAAGCTTTCTTT. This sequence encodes CASSPMTDTEAFF.

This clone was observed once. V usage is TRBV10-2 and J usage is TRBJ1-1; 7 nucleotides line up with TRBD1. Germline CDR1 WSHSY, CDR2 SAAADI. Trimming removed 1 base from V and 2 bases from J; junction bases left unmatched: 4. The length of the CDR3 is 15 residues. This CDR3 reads CASSELGTANTEAFF. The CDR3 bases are TGCGCCAGCAGTGAGTTGGGGACAGCCAACACTGAAGCTTTCTTT.

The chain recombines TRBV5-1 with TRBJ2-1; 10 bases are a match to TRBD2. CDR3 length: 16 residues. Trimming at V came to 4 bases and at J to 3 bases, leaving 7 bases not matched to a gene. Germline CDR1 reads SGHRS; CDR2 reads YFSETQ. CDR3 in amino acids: CASSPSGGAFYNEQFF. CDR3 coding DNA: TGCGCCAGCAGCCCAAGCGGGGGGGCCTTCTACAATGAGCAGTTCTTC.

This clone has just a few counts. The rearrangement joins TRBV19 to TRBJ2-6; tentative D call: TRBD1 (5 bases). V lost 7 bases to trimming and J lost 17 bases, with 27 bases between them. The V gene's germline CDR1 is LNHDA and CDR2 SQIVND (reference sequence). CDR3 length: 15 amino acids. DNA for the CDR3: TGTGCCAGTACCATTACTGGGGCCAACGTCCAGCCGATGACTTTC. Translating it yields CASTITGANVQPMTF.

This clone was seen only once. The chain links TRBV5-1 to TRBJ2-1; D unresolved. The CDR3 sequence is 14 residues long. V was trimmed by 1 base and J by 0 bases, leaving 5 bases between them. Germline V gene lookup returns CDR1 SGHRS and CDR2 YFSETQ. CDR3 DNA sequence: TGCGCCAGCAGCTTGTTGAGCTCCTACAATGAGCAGTTCTTC. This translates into CASSLLSSYNEQFF.

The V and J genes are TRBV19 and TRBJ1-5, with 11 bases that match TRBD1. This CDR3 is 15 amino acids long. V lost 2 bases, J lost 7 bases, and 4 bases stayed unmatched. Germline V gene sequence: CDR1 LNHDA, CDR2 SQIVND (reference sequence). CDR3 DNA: TGTGCCAGTAGTATAAAGGACAGGGGGCCGCAGCCCCAGCATTTT. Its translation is CASSIKDRGPQPQHF.

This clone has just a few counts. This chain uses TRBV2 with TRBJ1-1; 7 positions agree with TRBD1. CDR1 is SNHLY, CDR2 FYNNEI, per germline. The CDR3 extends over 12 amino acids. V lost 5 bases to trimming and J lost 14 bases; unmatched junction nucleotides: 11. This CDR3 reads CASSRELGGGFF. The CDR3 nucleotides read TGTGCCAGCAGTCGGGAGTTAGGGGGCGGATTCTTT.

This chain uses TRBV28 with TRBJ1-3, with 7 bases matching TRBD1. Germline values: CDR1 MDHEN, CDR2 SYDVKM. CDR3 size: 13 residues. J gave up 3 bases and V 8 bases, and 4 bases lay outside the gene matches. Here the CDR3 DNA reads TGTGCCAGCGGGACAGTTATTGGAAACACCATATATTTT. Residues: CASGTVIGNTIYF.

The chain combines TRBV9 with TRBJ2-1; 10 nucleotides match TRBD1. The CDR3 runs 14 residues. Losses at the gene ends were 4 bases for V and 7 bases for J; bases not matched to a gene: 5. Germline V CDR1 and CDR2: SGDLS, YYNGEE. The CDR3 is CASSPWDRGNEQFF. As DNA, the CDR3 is TGTGCCAGCAGCCCATGGGACAGGGGAAATGAGCAGTTCTTC.

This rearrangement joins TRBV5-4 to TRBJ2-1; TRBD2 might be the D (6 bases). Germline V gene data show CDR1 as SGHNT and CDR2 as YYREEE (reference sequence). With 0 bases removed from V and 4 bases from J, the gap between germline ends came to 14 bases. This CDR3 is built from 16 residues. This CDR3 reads CASSLDPNGGYNEQFF. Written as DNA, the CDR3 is TGTGCCAGCAGCTTGGACCCCAATGGGGGGTACAATGAGCAGTTCTTC. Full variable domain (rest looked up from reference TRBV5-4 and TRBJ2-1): ETGVTQSPTHLIKTRGQQVTLRCSSQSGHNTVSWYQQALGQGPQFIFQYYREEENGRGNFPPRFSGLQFPNYSSELNVNALELDDSALYLCASSLDPNGGYNEQFFGPGTRLTVL.

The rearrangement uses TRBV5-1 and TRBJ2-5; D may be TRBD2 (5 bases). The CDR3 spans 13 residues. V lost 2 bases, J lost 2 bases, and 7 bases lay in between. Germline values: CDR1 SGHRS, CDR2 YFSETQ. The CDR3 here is CASSFTGQETQYF. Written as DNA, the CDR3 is TGCGCCAGCAGCTTTACGGGGCAAGAGACCCAGTACTTC.

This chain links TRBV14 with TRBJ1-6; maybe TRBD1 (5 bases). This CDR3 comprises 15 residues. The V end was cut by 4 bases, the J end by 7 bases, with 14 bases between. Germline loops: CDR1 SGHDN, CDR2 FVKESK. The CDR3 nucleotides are TGTGCCAGCAGCCGATCGGGACGGGAGAATTCACCCCTCCACTTT. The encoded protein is CASSRSGRENSPLHF.

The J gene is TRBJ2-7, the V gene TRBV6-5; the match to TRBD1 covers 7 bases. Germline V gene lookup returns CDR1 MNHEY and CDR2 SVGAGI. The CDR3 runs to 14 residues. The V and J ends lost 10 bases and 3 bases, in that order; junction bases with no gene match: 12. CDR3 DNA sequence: TGTGCCACCCCCTTGGGACAGAAAAGCTACGAGCAGTACTTC. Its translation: CATPLGQKSYEQYF.

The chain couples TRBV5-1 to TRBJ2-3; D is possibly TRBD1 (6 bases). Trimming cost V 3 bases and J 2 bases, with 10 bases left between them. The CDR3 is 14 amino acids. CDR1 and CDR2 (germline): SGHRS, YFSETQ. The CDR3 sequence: CASSYRDATDTQYF. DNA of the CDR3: TGCGCCAGCAGCTACAGGGATGCCACAGATACGCAGTATTTT.

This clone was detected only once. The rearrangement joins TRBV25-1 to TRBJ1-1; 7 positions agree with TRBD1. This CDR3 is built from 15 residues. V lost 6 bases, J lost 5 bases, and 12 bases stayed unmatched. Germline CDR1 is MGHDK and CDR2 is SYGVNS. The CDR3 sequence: CASRVFKGGETEAFF. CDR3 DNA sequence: TGTGCCAGCAGAGTATTTAAAGGGGGCGAAACTGAAGCTTTCTTT. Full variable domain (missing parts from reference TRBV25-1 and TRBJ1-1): EADIYQTPRYLVIGTGKKITLECSQTMGHDKMYWYQQDPGMELHLIHYSYGVNSTEKGDLSSESTVSRIRTEHFPLTLESARPSHTSQYLCASRVFKGGETEAFFGQGTRLTVV.

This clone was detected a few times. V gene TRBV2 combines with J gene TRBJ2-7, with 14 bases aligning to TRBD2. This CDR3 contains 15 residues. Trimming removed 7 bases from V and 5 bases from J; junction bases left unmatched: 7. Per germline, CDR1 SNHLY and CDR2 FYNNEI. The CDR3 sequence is CASIASGLAGDEQYF. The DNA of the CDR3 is TGTGCCAGCATCGCTTCGGGACTAGCGGGGGACGAGCAGTACTTC.

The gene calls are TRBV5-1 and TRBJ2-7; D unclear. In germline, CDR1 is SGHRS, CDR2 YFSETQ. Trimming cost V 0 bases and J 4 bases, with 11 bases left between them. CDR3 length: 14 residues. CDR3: CASSLDTAVYEQYF. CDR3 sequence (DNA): TGCGCCAGCAGCTTGGACACCGCCGTGTACGAGCAGTACTTC.

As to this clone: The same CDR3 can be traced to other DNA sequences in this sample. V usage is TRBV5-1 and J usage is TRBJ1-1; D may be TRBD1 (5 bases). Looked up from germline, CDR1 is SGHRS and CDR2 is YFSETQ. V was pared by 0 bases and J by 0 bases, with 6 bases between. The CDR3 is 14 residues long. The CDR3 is CASSLGTMNTEAFF. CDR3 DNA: TGCGCCAGCAGCTTGGGGACAATGAACACTGAAGCTTTCTTT.

The CDR3 nucleotides read TGTGCTAGTGCTAGTCGCGATGAGCAGTTCTTC. This gives the protein CASASRDEQFF. The chain couples TRBV12-5 to TRBJ2-1; D is uncertain. Germline-derived CDR1 and CDR2 are LGHNT and FRNRAP. This CDR3 has 11 amino acids. V was cut by 7 bases and J by 8 bases, with 9 bases left in between.

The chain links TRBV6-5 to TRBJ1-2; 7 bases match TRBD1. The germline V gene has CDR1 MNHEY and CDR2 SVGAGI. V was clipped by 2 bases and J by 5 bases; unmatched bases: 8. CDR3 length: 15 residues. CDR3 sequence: CASSYRQGDHYGYTF. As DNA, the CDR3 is TGTGCCAGCAGTTACAGGCAGGGGGATCATTATGGCTACACCTTC.

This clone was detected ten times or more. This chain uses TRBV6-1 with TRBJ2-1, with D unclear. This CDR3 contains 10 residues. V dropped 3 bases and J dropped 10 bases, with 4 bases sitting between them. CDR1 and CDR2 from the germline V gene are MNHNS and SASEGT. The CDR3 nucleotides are TGTGCCAGCAGTGAGGCAGAGCAGTTCTTC. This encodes CASSEAEQFF.